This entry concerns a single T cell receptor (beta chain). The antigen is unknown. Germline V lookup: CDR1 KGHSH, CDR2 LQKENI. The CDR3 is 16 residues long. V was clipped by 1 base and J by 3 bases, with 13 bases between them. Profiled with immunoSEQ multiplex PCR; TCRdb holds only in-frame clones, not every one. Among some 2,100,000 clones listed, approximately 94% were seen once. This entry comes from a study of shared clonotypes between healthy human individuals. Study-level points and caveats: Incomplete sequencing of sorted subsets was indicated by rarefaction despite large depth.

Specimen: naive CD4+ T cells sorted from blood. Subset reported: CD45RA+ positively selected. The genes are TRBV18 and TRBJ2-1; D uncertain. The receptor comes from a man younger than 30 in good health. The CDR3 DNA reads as TGTGCCAGCTCACCACGAGGAGACTTCAGCTACAATGAGCAGTTCTTC. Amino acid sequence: CASSPRGDFSYNEQFF.